Reported below is one T cell receptor beta chain. Antigen unknown. The data were taken from a study of shared clonotypes between healthy human individuals. CD45RO-negative, CCR7-positively selected cells formed the naive CD8 fraction, excluding terminally differentiated effector memory CD45RA+ cells. CDR1 SGHNT and CDR2 YYREEE come from the germline V gene (reference sequence). The V end was cut by 6 bases, the J end by 9 bases, with 13 bases between. The CDR3 length is 12 residues. Sequencing used immunoSEQ multiplex PCR; TCRdb keeps in-frame clones, though not all of them. The table records 1.5 million to 2.5 million clones, less than 95% of them present only once. Overall study results and limits: Shared across four donors were around 5% of the naive CD4 clonotypes.

The source is a man aged 18 to 30 in good health. The chain couples TRBV5-4 to TRBJ2-1; D is perhaps TRBD1 or TRBD2 (6 bases each). Source material: naive CD8+ T cells sorted from blood. CDR3 region: CASNPGGGEQFF. The DNA of the CDR3 is TGTGCCAGCAACCCCGGGGGCGGTGAGCAGTTCTTC.